At least ten counts were recorded for the clone carrying this T cell receptor beta chain. What it binds is not known. The CDR3 consists of 15 residues. Germline V gene data show CDR1 as SGHRS and CDR2 as YFSETQ. V was shortened by 1 base and J by 1 base, with 11 bases between the two germline ends. The data derive from a study of metastatic and nonmetastatic thyroid tumors. Overall study context: Repertoire comparisons spanned blood and tumor or nodule tissue from malignant and benign thyroid patients.

General study findings and limits: Compared with benign nodules, malignant thyroid tumors were reported to have significantly higher TCR beta diversity in both blood and tumor.

Per the original methods: Clinicopathological groups supplied CDR3 differences that were used to build a distant-metastasis classifier for papillary thyroid cancer. Through MiXCR, TCRdb re-clonotyped the PCR reads. These V and J calls derive from TCRdb rather than the authors' analysis. The sample shows 25,000 to 35,000 clones, 15% to 20% of them seen only once. All patients were untreated before thyroid surgery. The source of this sequence is a female donor with papillary thyroid cancer or a benign thyroid nodule (not recorded which). Some clones in this sample may be carry-over from other donors' samples. Sequenced sample: blood. The genes are TRBV5-1 and TRBJ1-1; D ambiguous. The CDR3 DNA sequence: TGCGCCAGCAGCTTGCCACATAGTTCGAACACTGAAGCTTTCTTT. This encodes CASSLPHSSNTEAFF.